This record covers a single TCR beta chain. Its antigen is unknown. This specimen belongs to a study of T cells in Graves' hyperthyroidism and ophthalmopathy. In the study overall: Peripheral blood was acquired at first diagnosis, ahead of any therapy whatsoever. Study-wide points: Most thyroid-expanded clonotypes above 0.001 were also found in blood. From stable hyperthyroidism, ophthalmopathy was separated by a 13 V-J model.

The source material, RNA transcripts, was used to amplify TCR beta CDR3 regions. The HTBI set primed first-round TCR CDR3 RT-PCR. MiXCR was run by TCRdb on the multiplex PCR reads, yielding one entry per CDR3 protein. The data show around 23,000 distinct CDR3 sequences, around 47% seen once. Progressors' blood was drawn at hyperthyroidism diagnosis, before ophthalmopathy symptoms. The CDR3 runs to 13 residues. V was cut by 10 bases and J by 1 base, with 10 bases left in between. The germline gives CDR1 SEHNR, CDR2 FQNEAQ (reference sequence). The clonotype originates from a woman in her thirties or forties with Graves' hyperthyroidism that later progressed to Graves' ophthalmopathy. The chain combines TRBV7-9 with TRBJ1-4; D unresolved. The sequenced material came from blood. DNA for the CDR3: TGTGCCACCAACCCTGTAACTAATGAAAAACTGTTTTTT. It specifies CATNPVTNEKLFF.